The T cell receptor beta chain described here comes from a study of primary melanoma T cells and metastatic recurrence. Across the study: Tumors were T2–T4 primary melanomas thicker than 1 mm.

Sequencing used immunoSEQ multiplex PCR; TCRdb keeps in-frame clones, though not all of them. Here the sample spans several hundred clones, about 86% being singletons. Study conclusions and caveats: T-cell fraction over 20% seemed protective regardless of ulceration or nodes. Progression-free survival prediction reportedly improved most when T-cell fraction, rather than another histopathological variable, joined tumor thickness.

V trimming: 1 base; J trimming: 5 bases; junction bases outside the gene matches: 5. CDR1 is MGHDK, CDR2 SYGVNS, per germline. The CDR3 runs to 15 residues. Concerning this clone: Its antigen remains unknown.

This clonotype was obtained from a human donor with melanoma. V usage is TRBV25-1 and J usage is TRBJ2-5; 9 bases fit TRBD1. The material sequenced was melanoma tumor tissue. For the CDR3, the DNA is TGTGCCAGCAGTGAATCACAGGGGGCGATTGAGACCCAGTACTTC. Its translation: CASSESQGAIETQYF.